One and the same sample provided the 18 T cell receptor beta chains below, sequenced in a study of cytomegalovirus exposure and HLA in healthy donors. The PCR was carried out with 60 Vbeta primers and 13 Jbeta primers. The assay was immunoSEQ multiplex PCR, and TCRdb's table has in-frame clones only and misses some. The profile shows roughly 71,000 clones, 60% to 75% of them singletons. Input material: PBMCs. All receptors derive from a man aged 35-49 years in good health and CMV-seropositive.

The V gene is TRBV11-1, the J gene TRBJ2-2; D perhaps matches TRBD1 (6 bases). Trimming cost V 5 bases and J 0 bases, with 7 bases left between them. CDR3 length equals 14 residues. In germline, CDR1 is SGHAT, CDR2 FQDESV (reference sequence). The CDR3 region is CASSRTANTGELFF. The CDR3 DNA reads TGTGCCAGCAGCCGGACAGCGAACACCGGGGAGCTGTTTTTT.

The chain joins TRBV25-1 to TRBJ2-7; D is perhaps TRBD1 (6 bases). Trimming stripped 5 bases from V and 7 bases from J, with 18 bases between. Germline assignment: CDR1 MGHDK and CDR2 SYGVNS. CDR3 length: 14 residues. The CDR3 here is CASSRTVGQGEQYF. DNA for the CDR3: TGTGCCAGCAGTAGGACAGTCGGGCAGGGGGAGCAGTACTTC.

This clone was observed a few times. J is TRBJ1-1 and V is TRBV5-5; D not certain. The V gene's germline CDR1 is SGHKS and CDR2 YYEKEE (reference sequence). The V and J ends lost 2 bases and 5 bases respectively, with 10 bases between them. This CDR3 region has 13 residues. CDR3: CASSFQEVTEAFF. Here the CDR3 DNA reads TGTGCCAGCAGCTTTCAGGAGGTTACTGAAGCTTTCTTT.

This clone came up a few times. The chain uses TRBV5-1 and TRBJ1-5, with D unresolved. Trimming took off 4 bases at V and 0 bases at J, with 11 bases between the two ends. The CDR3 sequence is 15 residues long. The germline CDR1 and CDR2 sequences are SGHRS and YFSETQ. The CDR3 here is CASSAGRYSNQPQHF. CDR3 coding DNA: TGCGCCAGCAGCGCGGGCCGATATAGCAATCAGCCCCAGCATTTT.

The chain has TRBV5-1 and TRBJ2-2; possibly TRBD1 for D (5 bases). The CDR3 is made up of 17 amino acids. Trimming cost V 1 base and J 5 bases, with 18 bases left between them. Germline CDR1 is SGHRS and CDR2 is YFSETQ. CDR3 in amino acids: CASSLTLQTVRTGELFF. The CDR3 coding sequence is TGCGCCAGCAGCTTGACCCTTCAGACAGTCAGGACCGGGGAGCTGTTTTTT.

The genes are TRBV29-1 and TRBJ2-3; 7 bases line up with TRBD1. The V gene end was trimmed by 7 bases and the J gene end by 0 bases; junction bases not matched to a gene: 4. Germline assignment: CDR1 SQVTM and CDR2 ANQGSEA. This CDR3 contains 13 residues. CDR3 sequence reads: CSAWDRSTDTQYF. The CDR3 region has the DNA TGCAGCGCTTGGGACAGAAGCACAGATACGCAGTATTTT.

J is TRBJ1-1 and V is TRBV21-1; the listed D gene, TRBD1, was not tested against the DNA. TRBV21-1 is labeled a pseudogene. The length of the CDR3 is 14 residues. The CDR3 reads CASSKWAVNTEAFF. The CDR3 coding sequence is TGTGCCAGCAGCAAATGGGCAGTGAACACTGAAGCTTTCTTT.

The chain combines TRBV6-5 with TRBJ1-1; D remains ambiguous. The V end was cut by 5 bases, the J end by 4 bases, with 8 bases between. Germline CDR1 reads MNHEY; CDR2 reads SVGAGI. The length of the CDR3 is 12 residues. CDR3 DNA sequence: TGTGCCAGCAGTCCCGTTCCCACTGAAGCTTTCTTT. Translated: CASSPVPTEAFF.

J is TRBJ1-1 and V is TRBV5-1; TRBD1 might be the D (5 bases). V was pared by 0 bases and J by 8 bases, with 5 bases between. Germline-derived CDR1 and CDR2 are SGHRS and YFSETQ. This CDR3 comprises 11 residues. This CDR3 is CASSLAGEAFF. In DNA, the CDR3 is TGCGCCAGCAGCTTGGCAGGGGAAGCTTTCTTT.

The CDR3 here is CASSIGFGTYEQYF. CDR3 nucleotides: TGTGCCAGTAGTATAGGGTTCGGGACCTACGAGCAGTACTTC. The V gene is TRBV19, the J gene TRBJ2-7; a possible D gene is TRBD2 (5 bases). There are 14 residues in the CDR3. V was shortened by 1 base and J by 2 bases, with 9 bases between the two germline ends. CDR1 LNHDA and CDR2 SQIVND come from the germline V gene (reference sequence).

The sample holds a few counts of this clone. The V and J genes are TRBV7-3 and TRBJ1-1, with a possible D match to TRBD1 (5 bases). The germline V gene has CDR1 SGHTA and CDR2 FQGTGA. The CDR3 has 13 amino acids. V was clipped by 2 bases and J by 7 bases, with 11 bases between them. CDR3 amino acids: CASSLSGGGEAFF. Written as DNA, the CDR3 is TGTGCCAGCAGCTTATCGGGGGGAGGTGAAGCTTTCTTT.

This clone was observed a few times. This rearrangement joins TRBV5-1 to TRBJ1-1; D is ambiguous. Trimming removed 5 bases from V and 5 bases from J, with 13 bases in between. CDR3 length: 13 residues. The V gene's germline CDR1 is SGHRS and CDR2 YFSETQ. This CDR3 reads CASSPEVKTEAFF. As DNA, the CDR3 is TGCGCCAGCAGTCCCGAGGTTAAGACTGAAGCTTTCTTT.

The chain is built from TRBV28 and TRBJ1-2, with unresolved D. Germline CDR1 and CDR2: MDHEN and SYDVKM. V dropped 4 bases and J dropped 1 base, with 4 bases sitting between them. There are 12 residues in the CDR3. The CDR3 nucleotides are TGTGCCAGCAGTTCCCTTAACTATGGCTACACCTTC. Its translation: CASSSLNYGYTF.

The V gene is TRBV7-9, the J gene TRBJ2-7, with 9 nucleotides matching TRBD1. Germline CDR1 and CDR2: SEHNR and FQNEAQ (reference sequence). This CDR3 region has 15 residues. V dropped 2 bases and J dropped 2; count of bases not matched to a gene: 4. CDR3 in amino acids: CASSLPWTGAYEQYF. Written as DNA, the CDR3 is TGTGCCAGCAGCTTACCTTGGACAGGGGCCTACGAGCAGTACTTC.

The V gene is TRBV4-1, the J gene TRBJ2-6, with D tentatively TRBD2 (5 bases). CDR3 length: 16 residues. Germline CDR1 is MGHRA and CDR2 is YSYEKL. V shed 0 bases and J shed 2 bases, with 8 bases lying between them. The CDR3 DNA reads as TGCGCCAGCAGCCAAGAAAACGGGGCTGGGGCCAACGTCCTGACTTTC. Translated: CASSQENGAGANVLTF.

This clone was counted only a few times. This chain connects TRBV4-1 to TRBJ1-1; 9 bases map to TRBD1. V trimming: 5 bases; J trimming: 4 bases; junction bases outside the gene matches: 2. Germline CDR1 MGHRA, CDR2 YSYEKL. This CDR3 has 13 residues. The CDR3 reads CASSGTGITEAFF. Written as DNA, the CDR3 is TGCGCCAGCAGCGGGACAGGGATCACTGAAGCTTTCTTT.

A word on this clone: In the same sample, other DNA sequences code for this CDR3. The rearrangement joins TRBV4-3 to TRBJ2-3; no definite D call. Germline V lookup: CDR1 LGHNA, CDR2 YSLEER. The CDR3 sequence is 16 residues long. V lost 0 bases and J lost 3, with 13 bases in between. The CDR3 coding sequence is TGCGCCAGCAGCCAAGATCGACTGGCCGGGACAGATACGCAGTATTTT. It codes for CASSQDRLAGTDTQYF.

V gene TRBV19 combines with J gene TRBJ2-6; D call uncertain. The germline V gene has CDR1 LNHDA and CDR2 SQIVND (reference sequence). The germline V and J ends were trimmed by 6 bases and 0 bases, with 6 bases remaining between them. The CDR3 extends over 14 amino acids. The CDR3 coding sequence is TGTGCCAGTAGCAGTAACTCTGGGGCCAACGTCCTGACTTTC. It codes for CASSSNSGANVLTF.